This TCR beta chain comes out of a study of blood T cell repertoires in COVID-19 (dated by TCRdb to about 2020). About the study as a whole: Samples from collaborators originated in the United States, Italy and Spain and spanned both the acute and convalescent phases of COVID-19. Where available, HLA class I and class II types were obtained from metadata supplied by the sample provider rather than from assay-based typing. The samples were drawn from two sources: the first 160 participants of the ongoing ImmuneRACE study, and approximately 1,300 subjects contributed by 6 global collaborators. The dataset comprised deeply sampled blood TCRbeta repertoires from subjects exposed to, actively infected with, or recovered from COVID-19. The material from the prospective study consisted of cDNA or gDNA derived from T cells, B-cell-depleted T cells, or PBMCs. A de-identified subject ID, COVID-19 status, age in years and sex were almost always included in the sample metadata. A freely available public database, intended as a resource for researchers studying the immune response to SARS-CoV-2, is where the repertoires were released. General findings and caveats noted by the study authors: The amount of clinical and demographic metadata varied by source and participant and was provided uncurated.

The CDR3 sequence holds 13 residues, the cysteine and phenylalanine included. Solely the CDR3 DNA is kept, with 39 bases framed from the first base. The germline V gene specifies SGHAT as CDR1 and FQNNGV as CDR2. V is pared back by 4 bases and J by 9 bases, with 12 bases lying between the germline termini. On this clone itself: The specificity of this receptor is unknown. Base qualities are not recorded, but no much larger clone differs from it by a single base.

TCRbeta CDR3 regions were amplified from genomic DNA using the immunoSEQ Assay, a bias-controlled multiplex PCR. As for the original processing: The number of nucleated cells in each sample was estimated from the amplification of reference gene primers within the assay. To quantify the absolute abundance of each unique TCRbeta CDR3 rearrangement, sequence reads were collapsed and filtered. For each sample, productive Simpson clonality was calculated as the square root of Simpson's diversity index over productive rearrangements. In its TCRdb copy, this immuneACCESS table keeps in-frame sequences only and misses some clones. Where compared with another copy, unresolved V genes explain less than half of these, and the others have no known cause. The V and J calls and clone size were taken over from that table, and D and trimming were inferred from the DNA. In this sample the table shows about 180,000 clones, roughly 79% of which occur a single time. Approximately 26% of the sample goes to the ten largest clones.

Whole blood was collected in K2EDTA tubes by collaborating institutions according to the institutions' own protocols. For TCRbeta analysis, collaborator samples were shipped as frozen whole blood, as isolated PBMCs, or as DNA extracted from either sample type. The TCR sequence derives from a woman aged 65 to 85 with acute or convalescent COVID-19. The source material was peripheral blood. Recombination linked TRBV11-2 to TRBJ2-2; the D gene lacks a confident call. The DNA sequence follows: TGTGCCAGCAGCTCTTTAACCGGGTGGGAGCTGTTTTTT. This codes for CASSSLTGWELFF.